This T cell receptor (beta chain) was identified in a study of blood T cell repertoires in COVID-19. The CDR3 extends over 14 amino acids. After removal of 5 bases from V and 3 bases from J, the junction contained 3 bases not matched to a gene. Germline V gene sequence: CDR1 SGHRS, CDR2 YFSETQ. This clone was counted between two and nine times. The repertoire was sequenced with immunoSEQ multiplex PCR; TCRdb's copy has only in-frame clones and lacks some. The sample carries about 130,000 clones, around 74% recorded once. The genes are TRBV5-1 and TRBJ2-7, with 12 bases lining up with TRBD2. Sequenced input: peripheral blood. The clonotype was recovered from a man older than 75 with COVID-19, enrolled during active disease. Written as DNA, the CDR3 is TGCGCCAGCAGACCGGGACTAGCGGGCTACGAGCAGTACTTC. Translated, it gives CASRPGLAGYEQYF.